This T cell receptor (beta chain) came from a study of cytomegalovirus exposure and HLA in healthy donors. Study results and limitations: First-cohort TCR clusters tended to co-occur in the approximately 130 validation repertoires, a later analysis found. Specificity for CMV antigens was confirmed in vitro for a few of the CMV-associated chains. Cytomegalovirus status, reportedly, was diagnosed with high specificity and sensitivity by the classifier.

TCRdb's table, derived via immunoSEQ multiplex PCR, lists solely in-frame clones and lacks some. This table holds approximately 110,000 clones, 94% found once. Points on this clone: Its target is unknown.

Trimming cost V 3 bases and J 5 bases, with 8 bases left between them. The CDR3 is made up of 11 amino acids. CDR1 DFQATT and CDR2 SNEGSKA come from the germline V gene (reference sequence). This receptor was identified in a woman younger than 30 in good health and CMV-seronegative. The sequencing input was PBMCs. This sequence joins TRBV20-1 and TRBJ2-7; a weak D match, TRBD2 (5 bases). The CDR3 spells CSASSSHEQYF. In DNA, the CDR3 is TGCAGTGCTAGTTCTAGCCACGAGCAGTACTTC.